These T cell receptor beta chains were read from a single sample in a study of identical twins. TCRdb used MiXCR to reprocess the 5' RACE reads, holding one entry per CDR3 protein. The sample holds under 400,000 distinct CDR3 sequences; about 10% are singletons and the top ten take under 10%. The sequenced sample consisted of naive T cells sorted from blood. The receptors come from a woman aged 45-60 years in good health. Each CDR3 is given with its conserved first and last residue. A D gene is named only where the DNA matches it firmly. Clone size appears in some rows only: once, few, many, or a class for an expanded clone.

V	J	size	D	DNA	CDR3
TRBV7-9	TRBJ2-2	few	TRBD2	TGTGCCAGCAGCCAACAACTAGCGGGAGCTGGGGAGCTGTTTTTT	CASSQQLAGAGELFF
TRBV5-1	TRBJ1-3	many	.	TGCGCCAGCAGCTTGGAAGGGGGGGCGTCTGGAAACACCATATATTTT	CASSLEGGASGNTIYF
TRBV29-1	TRBJ1-2	.	TRBD1	TGCAGCGTTCGAGCTCAGGGGGCGAACTATGGCTACACCTTC	CSVRAQGANYGYTF
TRBV7-3	TRBJ2-2	few	TRBD2	TGTGCCAGCAGCACAGTAGCGGGACCGAACACCGGGGAGCTGTTTTTT	CASSTVAGPNTGELFF
TRBV2	TRBJ1-1	few	.	TGTGCCAGCAGTGACGGGAGCACTGAAGCTTTCTTT	CASSDGSTEAFF
TRBV14	TRBJ2-3	.	.	TGTGCCAGCAGCGGCTGGGCACAGGTCACAGATACGCAGTATTTT	CASSGWAQVTDTQYF
TRBV24-1	TRBJ2-2	many	.	TGTGCCACCAGTGCCGCTGCTCCCGGGGAGCTGTTTTTT	CATSAAAPGELFF
TRBV2	TRBJ2-5	.	.	TGTGCCAGCAGTGACGGGACAAGAGAGACCCAGTACTTC	CASSDGTRETQYF
TRBV6-6	TRBJ2-1	many	TRBD1	TGTGCCAGCAGTTCCTGGGACCGGGACAGGGGTGTCGATGAGCAGTTCTTC	CASSSWDRDRGVDEQFF
TRBV7-9	TRBJ1-5	few	.	TGTGCCAGCAGCGCGGAGGGGAGTGGGCCACCCCCCAATCAGCCCCAGCATTTT	CASSAEGSGPPPNQPQHF
TRBV29-1	TRBJ1-1	many	TRBD1	TGCAGCCTCGGACAGGGGGCGAACACTGAAGCTTTCTTT	CSLGQGANTEAFF
TRBV7-8	TRBJ2-3	.	.	TGTGCCAGCAGCGTACCCACCAGGGGGGACTTTGATACGCAGTATTTT	CASSVPTRGDFDTQYF
TRBV5-1	TRBJ2-1	many	TRBD2	TGCGCCAGCAGCTTGGAACCCCTGCTAGCGGGAGGGAGGAATGAGCAGTTCTTC	CASSLEPLLAGGRNEQFF
TRBV5-1	TRBJ1-2	many	.	TGCGCCAGCAGCTTGGAGCGGATTAACTATGGCTACACCTTC	CASSLERINYGYTF
TRBV18	TRBJ2-3	.	.	TGTGCCAGCTCACCTGGGCAAAGGGATACGCAGTATTTT	CASSPGQRDTQYF
TRBV4-2	TRBJ2-1	.	.	TGTGCCAGCAGCCAAGATCTCGGGTGGCAAAAGTTCTTC	CASSQDLGWQKFF
TRBV6-5	TRBJ2-3	many	TRBD1	TGTGCCAGCAGTCCGACAGGGGACGGCACAGATACGCAGTATTTT	CASSPTGDGTDTQYF
TRBV19	TRBJ1-4	few	TRBD1	TGTGCCTGCACAGGGGTACCGGATGAAAAACTGTTTTTT	CACTGVPDEKLFF
TRBV19	TRBJ2-1	few	TRBD2	TGTGCCAGTAGTATTGCCAGCGGGAGTAGGAATGAGCAGTTCTTC	CASSIASGSRNEQFF
TRBV20-1	TRBJ1-1	few	TRBD1	TGCAGTGCTAGAGGGGGGACAGGGTGGGGCACTGAAGCTTTCTTT	CSARGGTGWGTEAFF
TRBV5-1	TRBJ2-2	few	.	TGCGCCAGTTCCTCCCCCCGGGAGCTGTTTTTT	CASSSPRELFF
TRBV29-1	TRBJ2-3	many	.	TGCAGCGCCTCGCCCGGGACAGATACGCAGTATTTT	CSASPGTDTQYF
TRBV27	TRBJ1-2	many	.	TGTGCCAGCAGGAGGGACGGGCTCTATGGCTACACCTTC	CASRRDGLYGYTF
TRBV20-1	TRBJ2-1	many	TRBD2	TGCAGTGCTAGTAGCGGGAGTGTGAATGAGCAGTTCTTC	CSASSGSVNEQFF
TRBV28	TRBJ2-2	many	.	TGTGCCAGCAGTTTTCGGGGGCTCACCGGGGAGCTGTTTTTT	CASSFRGLTGELFF